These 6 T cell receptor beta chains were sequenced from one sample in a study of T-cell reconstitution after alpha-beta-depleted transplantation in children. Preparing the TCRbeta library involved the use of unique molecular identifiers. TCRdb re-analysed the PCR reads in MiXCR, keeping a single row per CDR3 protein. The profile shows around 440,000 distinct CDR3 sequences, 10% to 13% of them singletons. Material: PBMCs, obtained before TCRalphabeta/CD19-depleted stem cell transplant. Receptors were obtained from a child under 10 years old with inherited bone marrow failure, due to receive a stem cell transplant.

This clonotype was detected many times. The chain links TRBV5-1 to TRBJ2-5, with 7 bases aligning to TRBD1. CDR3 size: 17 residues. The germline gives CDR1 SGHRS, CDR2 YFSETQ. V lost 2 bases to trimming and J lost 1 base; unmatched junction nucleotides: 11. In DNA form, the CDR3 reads TGCGCCAGCAGCTTACGTCTCGGGACAGCACTCCAAGAGACCCAGTACTTC. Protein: CASSLRLGTALQETQYF.

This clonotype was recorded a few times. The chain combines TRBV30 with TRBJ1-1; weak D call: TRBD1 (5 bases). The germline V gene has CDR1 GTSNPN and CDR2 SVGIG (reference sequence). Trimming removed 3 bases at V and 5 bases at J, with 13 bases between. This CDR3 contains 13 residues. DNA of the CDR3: TGTGCCTGGAGGACAGCGTTCGGGACTGAAGCTTTCTTT. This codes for CAWRTAFGTEAFF.

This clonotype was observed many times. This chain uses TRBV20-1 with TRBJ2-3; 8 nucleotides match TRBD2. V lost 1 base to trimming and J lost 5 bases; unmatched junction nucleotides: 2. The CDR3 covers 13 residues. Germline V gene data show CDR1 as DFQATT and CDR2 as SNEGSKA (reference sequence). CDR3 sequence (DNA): TGCAGTGCTAGAGCGGGAGGGAGAGATACGCAGTATTTT. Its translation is CSARAGGRDTQYF.

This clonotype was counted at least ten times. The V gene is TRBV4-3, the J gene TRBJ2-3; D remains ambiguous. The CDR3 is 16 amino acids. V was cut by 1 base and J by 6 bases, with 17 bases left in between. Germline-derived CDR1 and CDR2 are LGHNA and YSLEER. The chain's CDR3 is CASSQAAPRSVDTQYF. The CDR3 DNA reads TGCGCCAGCAGCCAAGCCGCCCCTAGGAGTGTTGATACGCAGTATTTT.

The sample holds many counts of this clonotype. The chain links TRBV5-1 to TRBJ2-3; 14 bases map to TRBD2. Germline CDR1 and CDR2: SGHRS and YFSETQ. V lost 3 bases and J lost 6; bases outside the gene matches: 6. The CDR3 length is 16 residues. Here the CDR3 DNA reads TGCGCCAGCAGCTGGGGACTAGCGGGAGATCTGGATACGCAGTATTTT. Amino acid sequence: CASSWGLAGDLDTQYF. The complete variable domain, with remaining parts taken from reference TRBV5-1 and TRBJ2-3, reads KAGVTQTPRYLIKTRGQQVTLSCSPISGHRSVSWYQQTPGQGLQFLFEYFSETQRNKGNFPGRFSGRQFSNSRSEMNVSTLELGDSALYLCASSWGLAGDLDTQYFGPGTRLTVL.

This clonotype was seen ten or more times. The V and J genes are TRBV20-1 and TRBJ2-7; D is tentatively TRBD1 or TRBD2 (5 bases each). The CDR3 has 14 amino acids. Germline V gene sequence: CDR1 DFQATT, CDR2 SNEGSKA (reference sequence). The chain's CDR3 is CTRGLTGITYEQYF. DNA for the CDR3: TGCACTAGGGGCCTTACGGGAATCACCTACGAGCAGTACTTC.